Each of the 8 T cell receptor beta chains below was sequenced from the same sample in a study of blood T cell repertoires in COVID-19. Generated by immunoSEQ multiplex PCR, the TCRdb table keeps only in-frame clones and is missing some. The sample has 65,000 or so clones; 90% are singletons. The sample taken for sequencing was peripheral blood. These receptors all come from a man in his sixties with acute or convalescent COVID-19.

The V and J genes are TRBV19 and TRBJ1-2, with 7 bases identical to TRBD1. The CDR3 is made up of 15 amino acids. In germline, CDR1 is LNHDA, CDR2 SQIVND (reference sequence). V was clipped by 7 bases and J by 4 bases; unmatched bases: 12. CDR3 region: CASKPDRDPFYGYTF. DNA for the CDR3: TGTGCCAGTAAACCCGACAGGGACCCGTTCTATGGCTACACCTTC.

With regard to this clone: Additional DNA sequences in this sample encode the identical CDR3. The J gene is TRBJ1-6, the V gene TRBV4-1, with 11 positions matching TRBD1. Trimming cost V 3 bases and J 9 bases; bases outside gene matches: 4. CDR3 length: 15 amino acids. Germline values: CDR1 MGHRA, CDR2 YSYEKL. CDR3 DNA: TGCGCCAGCAGCCAGGAAGGGACAGGGGGTTCACCCCTCCACTTT. This encodes CASSQEGTGGSPLHF.

The chain carries TRBV18 and TRBJ1-1; 9 nucleotides match TRBD1. The CDR3 totals 13 residues. CDR1 is KGHSH, CDR2 LQKENI, per germline. V dropped 6 bases and J dropped 6; count of bases not matched to a gene: 5. In DNA form, the CDR3 reads TGTGCCAGCTCGGAAACAGGGGGCTCTGAAGCTTTCTTT. The encoded protein is CASSETGGSEAFF.

J is TRBJ2-1 and V is TRBV5-1; possible D gene TRBD1, 6 bases. The germline V gene encodes CDR1 SGHRS and CDR2 YFSETQ. CDR3 length equals 13 residues. Trimming took 2 bases from V and 10 from J, leaving 13 bases between them. The CDR3 region has the DNA TGCGCCAGCAGCTTTGATGGGGGCGGAGAGCAGTTCTTC. This translates into CASSFDGGGEQFF. Full variable domain (rest looked up from reference TRBV5-1 and TRBJ2-1): KAGVTQTPRYLIKTRGQQVTLSCSPISGHRSVSWYQQTPGQGLQFLFEYFSETQRNKGNFPGRFSGRQFSNSRSEMNVSTLELGDSALYLCASSFDGGGEQFFGPGTRLTVL.

The chain is built from TRBV28 and TRBJ1-1; 9 bases match TRBD1. Looked up from germline, CDR1 is MDHEN and CDR2 is SYDVKM. The CDR3 length is 13 residues. V shed 3 bases and J 10 bases; nucleotides not matched to a gene: 6. The CDR3 DNA reads as TGTGCCAGCAGTTTCGACAGGGGGACCGTAGCTTTCTTT. Protein: CASSFDRGTVAFF.

The gene calls are TRBV11-2 and TRBJ1-3; maybe TRBD1 (5 bases). Trimming pared 10 bases from V and 4 bases from J, leaving 14 bases between. The CDR3 runs to 13 residues. The germline V gene has CDR1 SGHAT and CDR2 FQNNGV. CDR3 coding DNA: TGTGCCACCGCGGACACATGGGGAAACACCATATATTTT. Translation: CATADTWGNTIYF.

This chain joins TRBV10-3 and TRBJ2-1; the D gene is possibly TRBD1 (5 bases). CDR3 length: 12 amino acids. Germline CDR1 and CDR2: ENHRY and SYGVKD. V lost 7 bases, J lost 5 bases, and 9 bases lay in between. CDR3 coding DNA: TGTGCCATCAAAGACAGAGACAATGAGCAGTTCTTC. Its translation is CAIKDRDNEQFF.

V is TRBV2 and J is TRBJ2-7, with TRBD1 matching 8 bases. Germline trimming cut 5 bases from V and 6 bases from J; bases unmatched to any gene: 6. Germline V gene data show CDR1 as SNHLY and CDR2 as FYNNEI. This CDR3 spans 13 amino acids. CDR3 sequence reads: CASSRQGWSEQYF. The CDR3 coding sequence is TGTGCCAGCAGTCGACAGGGGTGGAGCGAGCAGTACTTC.